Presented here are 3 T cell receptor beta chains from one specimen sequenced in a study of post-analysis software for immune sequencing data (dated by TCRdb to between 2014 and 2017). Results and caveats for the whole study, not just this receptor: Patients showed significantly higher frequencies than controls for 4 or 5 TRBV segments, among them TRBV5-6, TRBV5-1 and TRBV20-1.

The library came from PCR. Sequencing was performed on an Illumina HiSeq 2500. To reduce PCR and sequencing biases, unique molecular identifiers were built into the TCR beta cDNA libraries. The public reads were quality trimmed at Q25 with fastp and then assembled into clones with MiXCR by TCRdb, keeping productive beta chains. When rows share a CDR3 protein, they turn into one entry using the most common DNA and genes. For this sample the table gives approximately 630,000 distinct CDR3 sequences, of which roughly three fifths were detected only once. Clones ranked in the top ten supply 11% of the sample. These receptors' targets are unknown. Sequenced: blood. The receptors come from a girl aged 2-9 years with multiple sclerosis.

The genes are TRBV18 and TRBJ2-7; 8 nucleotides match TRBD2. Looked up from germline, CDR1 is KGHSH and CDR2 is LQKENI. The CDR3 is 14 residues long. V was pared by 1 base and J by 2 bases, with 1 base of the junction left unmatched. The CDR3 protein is CASSPQRETYEQYF. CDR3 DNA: TGTGCCAGCTCACCACAGCGGGAGACCTACGAGCAGTACTTC.

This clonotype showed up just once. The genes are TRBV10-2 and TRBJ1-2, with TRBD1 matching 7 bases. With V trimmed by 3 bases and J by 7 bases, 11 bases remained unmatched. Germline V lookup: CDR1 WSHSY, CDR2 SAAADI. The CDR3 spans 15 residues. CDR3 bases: TGCGCCAGCAGTGAAGGGAACAGGGGAAGAGGTGGCTACACCTTC. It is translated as CASSEGNRGRGGYTF.

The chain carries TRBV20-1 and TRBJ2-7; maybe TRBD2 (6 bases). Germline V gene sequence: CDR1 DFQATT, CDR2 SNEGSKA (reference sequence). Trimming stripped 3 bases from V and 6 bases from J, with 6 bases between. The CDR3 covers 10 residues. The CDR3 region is CSARGGEQYF. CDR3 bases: TGCAGTGCTAGGGGGGGCGAGCAGTACTTC.